This entry lists 27 T cell receptor beta chains sequenced from one sample in a study of cytomegalovirus exposure and HLA in healthy donors. 13 Jbeta primers and 60 Vbeta primers were used for the PCR. This table comes from immunoSEQ multiplex PCR, and its TCRdb copy is limited to in-frame clones, with some not included. The sample's table shows about 99,000 clones. Sequences were obtained from PBMCs. All receptors derive from a man aged 35 to 55 in good health and CMV-seronegative.

V usage is TRBV7-2 and J usage is TRBJ2-3, with D perhaps TRBD2 (6 bases). V was clipped by 5 bases and J by 5 bases, with 17 bases between them. The CDR3 runs 15 residues. Germline V gene lookup returns CDR1 SGHTA and CDR2 FQGNSA. The CDR3 loop reads CASSRRGTGLDTQYF. CDR3 coding DNA: TGTGCCAGCAGCAGACGGGGGACTGGATTAGATACGCAGTATTTT.

V usage is TRBV2 and J usage is TRBJ2-1; possibly TRBD1 for D (5 bases). CDR3 length: 14 residues. V lost 5 bases and J lost 3, with 11 bases in between. Germline assignment: CDR1 SNHLY and CDR2 FYNNEI. CDR3: CASSLERGYNEQFF. CDR3 nucleotide sequence: TGTGCCAGCAGTCTGGAAAGGGGCTACAATGAGCAGTTCTTC.

The chain uses TRBV29-1 and TRBJ2-5; the match to TRBD1 covers 10 bases. The DNA end favors TRBJ2-7, so the J call may be wrong. The CDR3 is 14 amino acids. CDR1 and CDR2 (germline): SQVTM, ANQGSEA. Here the CDR3 DNA reads TGCAGCGTTGACCTGACAGGGGGCGTATACGAGCAGTACTTC. Translated, it gives CSVDLTGGVYEQYF.

The CDR3 reads CASSPGLAGTDTQYF. CDR3 DNA: TGCGCCAGCAGCCCCGGGCTAGCGGGCACAGATACGCAGTATTTT. This chain connects TRBV5-1 to TRBJ2-3; 7 bases agree with TRBD2. The CDR3 runs to 15 residues. The V gene's germline CDR1 is SGHRS and CDR2 YFSETQ. J lost 1 base, V lost 4 bases, and 6 bases had no gene match.

The rearrangement links TRBV18 to TRBJ2-1; D perhaps matches TRBD2 (7 bases). Between the trimmed V and J ends, which lost 3 bases and 9 bases, there was a span of 18 bases. Germline CDR1 and CDR2: KGHSH and LQKENI. The CDR3 sequence is 15 residues long. CDR3 nucleotides: TGTGCCAGCTCACCTGCAACGGGGGGCTCAAGTGAGCAGTTCTTC. Its protein product is CASSPATGGSSEQFF.

The gene calls are TRBV10-2 and TRBJ2-2; D is perhaps TRBD2 (5 bases). The length of the CDR3 is 13 residues. V lost 4 bases and J 6 bases, leaving 9 bases between the germline ends. Per germline, CDR1 WSHSY and CDR2 SAAADI. CDR3: CASSVLASGELFF. CDR3 bases: TGCGCCAGCAGTGTGCTAGCTTCCGGGGAGCTGTTTTTT.

The CDR3 DNA sequence: TGTGCCAGCAGCTTGGAGACGGCAGGGCCCTTGGGCGAGCAGTACTTC. This codes for CASSLETAGPLGEQYF. The chain couples TRBV5-4 to TRBJ2-7; D might be TRBD1 (5 bases). The germline V and J ends were trimmed by 0 bases and 6 bases, with 19 bases remaining between them. In germline, CDR1 is SGHNT, CDR2 YYREEE (reference sequence). The CDR3 runs to 16 residues.

V gene TRBV30 combines with J gene TRBJ1-6; 8 nucleotides line up with TRBD1. The CDR3 is 14 residues long. CDR1 GTSNPN and CDR2 SVGIG come from the germline V gene (reference sequence). V was clipped by 4 bases and J by 9 bases; unmatched bases: 8. The CDR3 coding sequence is TGTGCCTGGACAAGGACAGGGAGAAGTTCACCCCTCCACTTT. Protein sequence: CAWTRTGRSSPLHF.

The chain couples TRBV4-3 to TRBJ1-6, with no clear D. V lost 1 base to trimming and J lost 11 bases, with 15 bases between them. Germline CDR1 reads LGHNA; CDR2 reads YSLEER. This CDR3 has 15 amino acids. In nucleotides, the CDR3 is TGCGCCAGCAGCCAAGTCGCCCGCGGAAGGACACCCCTCCACTTT. Protein sequence: CASSQVARGRTPLHF.

The V gene is TRBV4-3, the J gene TRBJ2-7; 7 bases fit TRBD1. This CDR3 comprises 14 residues. Germline trimming cut 1 base from V and 3 bases from J; bases unmatched to any gene: 3. Germline CDR1 LGHNA, CDR2 YSLEER. The CDR3 spells CASSQGQGSYEQYF. The CDR3 DNA is TGCGCCAGCAGCCAAGGACAGGGAAGCTACGAGCAGTACTTC.

The chain uses TRBV5-1 and TRBJ2-7; TRBD2 matches at 14 bases. The CDR3 runs 15 residues. V lost 4 bases to trimming and J lost 5 bases; unmatched junction nucleotides: 5. The germline CDR1 and CDR2 sequences are SGHRS and YFSETQ. CDR3 protein: CASSQGLAGVNEQYF. In DNA, the CDR3 is TGCGCCAGCAGCCAGGGACTAGCGGGAGTAAACGAGCAGTACTTC.

This chain joins TRBV28 and TRBJ2-7; 8 bases are a match to TRBD2. This CDR3 has 15 residues. Trimming took 2 bases from V and 6 from J; bases not matched to a gene: 9. Germline V gene lookup returns CDR1 MDHEN and CDR2 SYDVKM. The CDR3 DNA follows: TGTGCCAGCAGTTTAAGTTTCGGGGGGGGTGGCGAGCAGTACTTC. It encodes CASSLSFGGGGEQYF.

The chain has TRBV2 and TRBJ2-3; 8 bases align to TRBD1. CDR1 and CDR2 (germline): SNHLY, FYNNEI. The V and J ends lost 4 bases and 2 bases, in that order; junction bases with no gene match: 2. The CDR3 runs 14 residues. The CDR3 is CASSVDRDTDTQYF. CDR3 nucleotide sequence: TGTGCCAGCAGTGTGGACAGGGACACAGATACGCAGTATTTT.

The chain employs TRBV7-8 and TRBJ2-2, with TRBD2 identical over 7 bases. J gave up 0 bases and V 2 bases, and 0 bases lay outside the gene matches. This CDR3 is 15 amino acids long. Germline V gene sequence: CDR1 SGHVS, CDR2 FQNEAQ. CDR3 sequence (DNA): TGTGCCAGCAGCTTACGGGGGGCGAACACCGGGGAGCTGTTTTTT. Amino acid sequence: CASSLRGANTGELFF.

The gene calls are TRBV29-1 and TRBJ2-5; 8 nucleotides line up with TRBD1. The J call may be incorrect, as the DNA end agrees better with TRBJ2-7. CDR1 SQVTM and CDR2 ANQGSEA come from the germline V gene. The CDR3 has 14 amino acids. CDR3 nucleotides: TGCAGCGCCGGTCAGGGGGCTCTAGGGACCGAGCAGTACTTC. Residues: CSAGQGALGTEQYF.

DNA of the CDR3: TGTGCCAGCAGCAAACTAGTAGGACCTTACGAGCAGTACTTC. This codes for CASSKLVGPYEQYF. The gene calls are TRBV27 and TRBJ2-7; possibly TRBD2 for D (5 bases). The V end was cut by 6 bases, the J end by 4 bases, with 16 bases between. The CDR3 runs 14 residues. Germline CDR1 is MNHEY and CDR2 is SMNVEV (reference sequence).

The CDR3 here is CASSLSGRPHNEQFF. CDR3 nucleotide sequence: TGTGCCAGCAGCCTTAGCGGGAGGCCCCACAATGAGCAGTTCTTC. The chain has TRBV9 and TRBJ2-1, with TRBD2 matching over 10 bases. The CDR3 loop spans 15 amino acids. Germline values: CDR1 SGDLS, CDR2 YYNGEE. Unmatched junction bases numbered 6, after V lost 4 bases and J lost 5 bases.

The genes are TRBV5-1 and TRBJ2-3; D uncertain. The CDR3 loop spans 13 amino acids. Germline V gene lookup returns CDR1 SGHRS and CDR2 YFSETQ. Trimming pared 3 bases from V and 4 bases from J, leaving 9 bases between. In DNA form, the CDR3 reads TGCGCCAGCAGCTCCTCCTCCGCAGATACGCAGTATTTT. It is translated as CASSSSSADTQYF.

V is TRBV4-1 and J is TRBJ2-2; 8 bases are a match to TRBD1. This CDR3 comprises 15 residues. Germline assignment: CDR1 MGHRA and CDR2 YSYEKL. V was pared by 1 base and J by 5 bases, with 3 bases of the junction left unmatched. Written as DNA, the CDR3 is TGCGCCAGCAGCCAAGTGACAGGGGATACCGGGGAGCTGTTTTTT. Protein product: CASSQVTGDTGELFF.

The V call is TRBV9, the J call TRBJ1-1, with D tentatively TRBD1 (5 bases). The germline CDR1 and CDR2 sequences are SGDLS and YYNGEE. Trimming removed 0 bases from V and 3 bases from J, with 21 bases in between. This CDR3 contains 18 residues. The CDR3 reads CASSVGGGTPIGDTEAFF. CDR3 DNA: TGTGCCAGCAGCGTAGGAGGCGGGACTCCTATCGGGGACACTGAAGCTTTCTTT.

The chain joins TRBV6-5 to TRBJ1-1, with 11 bases identical to TRBD1. V was clipped by 6 bases and J by 4 bases; unmatched bases: 1. Germline-derived CDR1 and CDR2 are MNHEY and SVGAGI. There are 13 residues in the CDR3. CDR3 in DNA: TGTGCCAGCAGGGACAGGGGGCCCACTGAAGCTTTCTTT. It yields the protein CASRDRGPTEAFF.

The genes are TRBV11-2 and TRBJ2-5, with TRBD1 identical over 7 bases. The CDR3 spans 14 residues. V was pared by 3 bases and J by 1 base, with 2 bases of the junction left unmatched. Germline CDR1 SGHAT, CDR2 FQNNGV. The CDR3: CASSLGQTQETQYF. In DNA form, the CDR3 reads TGTGCCAGCAGCTTGGGACAGACCCAAGAGACCCAGTACTTC. Drawing the rest from reference TRBV11-2 and TRBJ2-5, the complete variable domain is EAGVAQSPRYKIIEKRQSVAFWCNPISGHATLYWYQQILGQGPKLLIQFQNNGVVDDSQLPKDRFSAERLKGVDSTLKIQPAKLEDSAVYLCASSLGQTQETQYFGPGTRLLVL.

This chain links TRBV28 with TRBJ1-1; D is undetermined. V was clipped by 7 bases and J by 5 bases, with 8 bases between them. Germline V gene data show CDR1 as MDHEN and CDR2 as SYDVKM. The CDR3 has 11 amino acids. CDR3 DNA: TGTGCCAGCAAGTCAGGAACTGAAGCTTTCTTT. Translating gives CASKSGTEAFF.

V is TRBV2 and J is TRBJ2-5; 10 bases agree with TRBD1. With 6 bases clipped from V and 5 bases from J, the junction kept 6 bases outside the gene matches. The CDR3 totals 14 residues. The germline V gene has CDR1 SNHLY and CDR2 FYNNEI. The CDR3 region is CASRPGTGVETQYF. CDR3 in DNA: TGTGCCAGCAGACCCGGGACAGGGGTTGAGACCCAGTACTTC.

The CDR3 DNA follows: TGCGCCAGCAGCTTGGGGCAGGGTGTAAGCGGGGAGCAGTTCTTC. Translated: CASSLGQGVSGEQFF. The chain recombines TRBV5-1 with TRBJ2-1; a weak D match, TRBD2 (6 bases). In germline, CDR1 is SGHRS, CDR2 YFSETQ. V lost 0 bases to trimming and J lost 10 bases, with 17 bases between them. This CDR3 is built from 15 residues.

This chain links TRBV19 with TRBJ1-6; the D gene is possibly TRBD1 (5 bases). The length of the CDR3 is 17 residues. In germline, CDR1 is LNHDA, CDR2 SQIVND (reference sequence). V lost 3 bases, J lost 2 bases, and 14 bases lay in between. The CDR3 reads CASSIDSPQTYNSPLHF. DNA for the CDR3: TGTGCCAGTAGTATTGACAGCCCTCAGACCTATAATTCACCCCTCCACTTT.

The chain has TRBV27 and TRBJ1-4; possible D gene TRBD1, 6 bases. Germline CDR1 MNHEY, CDR2 SMNVEV (reference sequence). V was cut by 5 bases and J by 8 bases, with 9 bases left in between. The length of the CDR3 is 12 residues. The CDR3 spells CASSQTGEKLFF. The DNA of the CDR3 is TGTGCCAGCAGTCAAACAGGGGAAAAACTGTTTTTT.